This paragraph covers one T cell receptor (beta chain) sequence. Its target antigen remains unknown. No base qualities exist here, and no much larger clone lies one base off it. From the cysteine through the phenylalanine, the CDR3 covers 12 amino acids. Just the 36-base CDR3 DNA is kept, in frame starting at base 1. At the junction V is shortened by 1 base and J by 6 bases, with 7 bases in between. This entry belongs to a study of lung T cells in sarcoidosis with Löfgren's syndrome (dated 2017 in TCRdb). Context from the whole study: Sarcoidosis was characterized as a granulomatous disease that mainly affects the lungs and features an accumulation of CD4+ T cells in bronchoalveolar lavage fluid. The repertoire analyses were focused on Lofgren's syndrome patients.

What the work shows at the level of the full study, not this receptor alone: In alphabeta pairing analysis, TRAV12-1 was found to pair preferentially with TRBV2, and CDR3 homology was shown by the resulting paired TCRs. CDR3 motifs in TRAV12-1 and TRBV2 were reported to be shared across several Lofgren's syndrome patients, which suggests public CD4+ TCR repertoires. The study only suggested recognition of a sarcoidosis-associated antigen, and the antigen remained putative and unidentified. Compared with control subjects, Lofgren's syndrome patients were reported to have TRAV12-1 and TRBV2 as the most expanded V gene segments.

Sequencing used an Illumina MiSeq. TCRdb reprocessing: public reads trimmed at Q25 with fastp, clones called with MiXCR, in-frame beta chains kept. Rows merge per CDR3 protein into single entries with the most common DNA and genes. In all, the sample holds about 63,000 distinct CDR3 sequences, and about 20% of those were seen once. Approximately 2.2% of the sample lies in the top ten. The sequence joins TRBV12-3 or TRBV12-4 to TRBJ2-7; the D gene cannot be named for sure. The sequence was collected from a human donor with sarcoidosis (Löfgren's syndrome or another form), or a control subject (not recorded which). Sequencing was carried out using CD4+ T cells from PBMCs. The DNA reads as follows: TGTGCCAGCAGTTTAGGCCCCTCCGAGCAGTACTTC. It is translated as CASSLGPSEQYF.